This is a list of T cell receptor beta chains from one sample in a study of cytomegalovirus exposure and HLA in healthy donors. The method was immunoSEQ multiplex PCR; TCRdb's version includes in-frame clones alone and lacks a portion of them. Among about 96,000 clones listed, 65% to 80% were seen once. The sample was PBMCs. These receptors all stem from a female donor in good health and CMV-seropositive. CDR3s include the opening cysteine and the closing phenylalanine or tryptophan. The order of the fields is D gene, J gene, clone size, V gene, CDR3 DNA, CDR3 protein. D genes are given only for firm matches. Only part of the rows carry a size: once, few, many, or a class if the clone is expanded.

d_call: TRBD1
j_call: TRBJ2-1
clone_size: few
v_call: TRBV10-3
cdr3_nt: TGTGCCATCTCGACAGGGGCCTCCTACAATGAGCAGTTCTTC
cdr3_aa: CAISTGASYNEQFF

d_call: -
j_call: TRBJ2-2
clone_size: -
v_call: TRBV4-1
cdr3_nt: TGCGCCAGCAGCCTACAGGGCCCCGGGGAGCTGTTTTTT
cdr3_aa: CASSLQGPGELFF

d_call: -
j_call: TRBJ2-7
clone_size: -
v_call: TRBV28
cdr3_nt: TGTGCCAGCAGCCCACGGGACACTGGGAATGAGCAGTACTTC
cdr3_aa: CASSPRDTGNEQYF

d_call: TRBD1
j_call: TRBJ2-7
clone_size: -
v_call: TRBV9
cdr3_nt: TGTGCCAGCAGCCGCAGGACAGGGAAGGACTACGAGCAGTACTTC
cdr3_aa: CASSRRTGKDYEQYF

d_call: -
j_call: TRBJ2-5
clone_size: -
v_call: TRBV6-6
cdr3_nt: TGTGCCAGCAGTTACGCAGGCGAGACCCAGTACTTC
cdr3_aa: CASSYAGETQYF

d_call: TRBD1
j_call: TRBJ1-5
clone_size: -
v_call: TRBV19
cdr3_nt: TGTGCCAGTAGTGGGGACAGGCATGGGCCCCAGCATTTT
cdr3_aa: CASSGDRHGPQHF

d_call: -
j_call: TRBJ2-5
clone_size: -
v_call: TRBV7-2
cdr3_nt: TGTGCCAGCAGCCCGCGGCTCAGGGCCCAAGAGACCCAGTACTTC
cdr3_aa: CASSPRLRAQETQYF

d_call: TRBD1
j_call: TRBJ2-2
clone_size: -
v_call: TRBV10-2
cdr3_nt: TGCGCCAGCTGGAGTCGGACAGGTCGAGCCGCGAACACCGGGGAGCTGTTTTTT
cdr3_aa: CASWSRTGRAANTGELFF

d_call: TRBD1
j_call: TRBJ1-1
clone_size: -
v_call: TRBV18
cdr3_nt: TGTGCCAGCTCACCGGGACAGGTAGCCGGTGAAGCTTTCTTT
cdr3_aa: CASSPGQVAGEAFF

d_call: TRBD1
j_call: TRBJ1-3
clone_size: -
v_call: TRBV5-1
cdr3_nt: TGCGCCAGCAGCACTAAACAGGGGTCCGGAAACACCATATATTTT
cdr3_aa: CASSTKQGSGNTIYF

d_call: -
j_call: TRBJ1-4
clone_size: -
v_call: TRBV5-1
cdr3_nt: TGCGCCAGCAGCGCGGGGCGGGCTAATGAAAAACTGTTTTTT
cdr3_aa: CASSAGRANEKLFF

d_call: -
j_call: TRBJ2-1
clone_size: few
v_call: TRBV5-1
cdr3_nt: TGCGCCAGCACCTACAGGGCTTCGAGCTCCTACAATGAGCAGTTCTTC
cdr3_aa: CASTYRASSSYNEQFF